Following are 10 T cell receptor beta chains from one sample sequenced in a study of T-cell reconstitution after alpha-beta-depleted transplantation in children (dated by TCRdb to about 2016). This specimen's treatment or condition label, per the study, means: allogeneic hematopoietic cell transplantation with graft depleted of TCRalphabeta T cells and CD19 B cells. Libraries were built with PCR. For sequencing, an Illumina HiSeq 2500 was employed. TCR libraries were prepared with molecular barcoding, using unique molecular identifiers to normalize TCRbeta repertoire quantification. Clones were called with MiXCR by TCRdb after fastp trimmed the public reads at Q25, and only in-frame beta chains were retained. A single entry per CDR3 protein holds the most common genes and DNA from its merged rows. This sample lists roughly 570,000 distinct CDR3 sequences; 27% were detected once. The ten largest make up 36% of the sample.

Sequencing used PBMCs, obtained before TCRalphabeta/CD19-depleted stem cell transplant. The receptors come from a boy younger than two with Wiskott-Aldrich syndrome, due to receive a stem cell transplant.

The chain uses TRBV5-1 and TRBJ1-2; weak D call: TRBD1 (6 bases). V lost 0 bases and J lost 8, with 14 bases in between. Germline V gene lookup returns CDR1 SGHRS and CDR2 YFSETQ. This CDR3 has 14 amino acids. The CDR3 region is CASSLAGTPEGYTF. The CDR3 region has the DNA TGCGCCAGCAGCTTGGCCGGGACACCCGAGGGCTACACCTTC.

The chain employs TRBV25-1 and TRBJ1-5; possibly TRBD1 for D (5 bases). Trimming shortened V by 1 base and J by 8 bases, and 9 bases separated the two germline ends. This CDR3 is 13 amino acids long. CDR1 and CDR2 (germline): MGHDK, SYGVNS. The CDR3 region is CASSELGEKPQHF. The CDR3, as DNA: TGTGCCAGCAGTGAATTGGGGGAGAAGCCCCAGCATTTT. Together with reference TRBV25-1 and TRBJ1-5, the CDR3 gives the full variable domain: EADIYQTPRYLVIGTGKKITLECSQTMGHDKMYWYQQDPGMELHLIHYSYGVNSTEKGDLSSESTVSRIRTEHFPLTLESARPSHTSQYLCASSELGEKPQHFGDGTRLSIL.

CDR3 sequence (DNA): TGCAGTGCTAGTTTTATAACAGGGGGAGGTCAGCCCCAGCATTTT. It yields the protein CSASFITGGGQPQHF. The chain joins TRBV20-1 to TRBJ1-5; TRBD1 aligns across 8 bases. The CDR3 sequence is 15 residues long. The germline gives CDR1 DFQATT, CDR2 SNEGSKA (reference sequence). V dropped 3 bases and J dropped 6; count of bases not matched to a gene: 10.

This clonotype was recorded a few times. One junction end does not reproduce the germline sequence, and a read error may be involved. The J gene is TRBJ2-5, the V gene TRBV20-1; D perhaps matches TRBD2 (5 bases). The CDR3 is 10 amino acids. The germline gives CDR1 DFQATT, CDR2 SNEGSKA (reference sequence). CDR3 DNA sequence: TGCAGTGCTAGAGCGGTAACTAGTTGTTTC. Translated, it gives CSARAVTSCF.

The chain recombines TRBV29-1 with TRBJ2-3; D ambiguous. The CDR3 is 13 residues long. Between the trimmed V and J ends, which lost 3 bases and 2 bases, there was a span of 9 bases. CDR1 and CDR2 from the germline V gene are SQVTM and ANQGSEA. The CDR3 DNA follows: TGCAGCGTTGAGGGTCGGTACACAGATACGCAGTATTTT. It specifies CSVEGRYTDTQYF.

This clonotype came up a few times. CDR3 loop: CASSLVQVNGNQPQHF. DNA for the CDR3: TGCGCCAGCAGCCTTGTACAGGTTAACGGCAATCAGCCCCAGCATTTT. The V and J genes are TRBV4-1 and TRBJ1-5, with D possibly being TRBD1 (5 bases). The V end lost 4 bases, the J end lost 2 bases, and 15 bases lay between the germline ends. Germline V CDR1 and CDR2: MGHRA, YSYEKL. This CDR3 is 16 amino acids long.

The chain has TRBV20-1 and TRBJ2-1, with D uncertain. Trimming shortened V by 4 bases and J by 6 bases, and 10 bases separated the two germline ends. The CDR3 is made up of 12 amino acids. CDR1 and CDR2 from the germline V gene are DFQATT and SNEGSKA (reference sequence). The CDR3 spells CSATDYSNEQFF. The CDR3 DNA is TGCAGTGCTACCGATTATAGCAATGAGCAGTTCTTC.

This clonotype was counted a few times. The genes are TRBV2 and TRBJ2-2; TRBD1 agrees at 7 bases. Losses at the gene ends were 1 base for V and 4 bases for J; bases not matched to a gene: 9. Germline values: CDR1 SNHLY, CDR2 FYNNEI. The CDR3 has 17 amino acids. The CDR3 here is CASSEEAQGVGTGELFF. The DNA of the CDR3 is TGTGCCAGCAGTGAAGAAGCTCAGGGGGTGGGCACCGGGGAGCTGTTTTTT. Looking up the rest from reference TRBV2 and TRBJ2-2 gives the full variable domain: EPEVTQTPSHQVTQMGQEVILRCVPISNHLYFYWYRQILGQKVEFLVSFYNNEISEKSEIFDDQFSVERPDGSNFTLKIRSTKLEDSAMYFCASSEEAQGVGTGELFFGEGSRLTVL.

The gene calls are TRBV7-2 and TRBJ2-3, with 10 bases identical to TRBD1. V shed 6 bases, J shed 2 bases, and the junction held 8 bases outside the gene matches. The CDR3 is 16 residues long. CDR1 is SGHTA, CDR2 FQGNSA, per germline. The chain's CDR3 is CASRAPGTGATDTQYF. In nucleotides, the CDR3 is TGTGCCAGCAGAGCCCCCGGGACAGGGGCCACAGATACGCAGTATTTT.

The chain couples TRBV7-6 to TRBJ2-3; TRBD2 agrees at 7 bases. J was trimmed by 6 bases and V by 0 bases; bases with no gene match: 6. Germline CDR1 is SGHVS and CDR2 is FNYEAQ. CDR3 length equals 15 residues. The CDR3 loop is CASSLAVTSSDTQYF. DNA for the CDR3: TGTGCCAGCAGCTTAGCCGTGACTAGCTCCGATACGCAGTATTTT. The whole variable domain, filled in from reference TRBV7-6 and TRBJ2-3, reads GAGVSQSPRYKVTKRGQDVALRCDPISGHVSLYWYRQALGQGPEFLTYFNYEAQQDKSGLPNDRFSAERPEGSISTLTIQRTEQRDSAMYRCASSLAVTSSDTQYFGPGTRLTVL.